The 22 T cell receptor beta chains reported below all come from one sample, sequenced in a study of spatial heterogeneity in lung cancer. One entry per CDR3 protein, called by TCRdb with MiXCR from the 5' RACE reads. The sample has 23,000 or so distinct CDR3 sequences; about a tenth are singletons. Time point of the sample: blood at routine non-recurrence follow-up after resection. Material: PBMCs, obtained at follow-up. These receptors all stem from a male donor with early-stage non-small cell lung cancer.

This clonotype was seen many times. This chain connects TRBV27 to TRBJ2-1, with 9 nucleotides matching TRBD1. Per the germline V gene, CDR1 is MNHEY and CDR2 is SMNVEV (reference sequence). The CDR3 length is 14 residues. The J segment lost 5 bases and the V segment lost 6 bases, leaving 5 bases of the junction unmatched. The CDR3 DNA is TGTGCCAGCAGGACAGGGGGTGTCAACAATGAGCAGTTCTTC. Encoded protein: CASRTGGVNNEQFF.

This clonotype was seen only a few times. The genes are TRBV7-2 and TRBJ2-7; D is unclear. This CDR3 has 16 amino acids. Between the trimmed V and J ends, which lost 3 bases and 0 bases, there was a span of 15 bases. CDR1 is SGHTA, CDR2 FQGNSA, per germline. CDR3 region: CASSFGFGRGSYEQYF. In DNA form, the CDR3 reads TGTGCCAGCAGCTTTGGGTTCGGTCGTGGCTCCTACGAGCAGTACTTC. Looking up the rest from reference TRBV7-2 and TRBJ2-7 gives the full variable domain: GAGVSQSPSNKVTEKGKDVELRCDPISGHTALYWYRQSLGQGLEFLIYFQGNSAPDKSGLPSDRFSAERTGGSVSTLTIQRTQQEDSAVYLCASSFGFGRGSYEQYFGPGTRLTVT.

The V call is TRBV28, the J call TRBJ2-3; TRBD2 agrees at 8 bases. CDR3 length equals 15 residues. V dropped 10 bases and J dropped 1; count of bases not matched to a gene: 10. Germline V gives CDR1 MDHEN, CDR2 SYDVKM. The CDR3 bases are TGTGCCACTAAACGGGGGGGTACTCGCACAGATACGCAGTATTTT. Residues: CATKRGGTRTDTQYF.

A note on this clonotype: This clone may be a read error of a much larger clone one base away. The chain is built from TRBV3-1 and TRBJ2-7; the D is unclear. The CDR3 is 13 amino acids. Germline V gene sequence: CDR1 LGHDT, CDR2 YNNKEL (reference sequence). CDR3 sequence (DNA): TGTGCCAGCAGCCTACGGGTCTCCTACAAGCAGTACTTC. This encodes CASSLRVSYKQYF.

Concerning this clonotype: An end of the junction does not agree with germline; a read error may underlie this. The chain recombines TRBV12-3 or TRBV12-4 with TRBJ2-2; 8 nucleotides match TRBD2. The CDR3 runs to 16 residues. The CDR3 nucleotides read TGTGCCAGCAGTCCCCGGGGGGGCGAGGGCACCGGGGAGCTGTTATTT. Its protein is CASSPRGGEGTGELLF.

This clonotype was recorded many times. The rearrangement uses TRBV28 and TRBJ2-3, with D possibly matching TRBD2 (5 bases). This CDR3 contains 13 residues. The V gene lost 2 bases and the J gene lost 6 bases, with 9 bases spanning the gap. Germline values: CDR1 MDHEN, CDR2 SYDVKM. The CDR3 DNA follows: TGTGCCAGCAGTTTAGGACTTTACGATACGCAGTATTTT. Translating gives CASSLGLYDTQYF.

This clonotype was counted many times. This rearrangement joins TRBV4-3 to TRBJ2-2; tentative D call: TRBD2 (7 bases). Germline V lookup: CDR1 LGHNA, CDR2 YSLEER. This CDR3 has 17 residues. Trimming stripped 0 bases from V and 3 bases from J, with 14 bases between. For the CDR3, the DNA is TGCGCCAGCAGCCAAGATGTTGCGGGGGCCGACACCGGGGAGCTGTTTTTT. This sequence encodes CASSQDVAGADTGELFF.

This clonotype was found many times. V gene TRBV29-1 combines with J gene TRBJ1-2; D remains unclear. CDR3 length: 13 residues. V was shortened by 0 bases and J by 3 bases, with 8 bases between the two germline ends. CDR1 and CDR2 from the germline V gene are SQVTM and ANQGSEA. CDR3 residues: CSVEDLLHYGYTF. The CDR3 DNA reads TGCAGCGTTGAAGATCTACTTCACTATGGCTACACCTTC.

The chain is built from TRBV5-1 and TRBJ2-2; D gene unclear. Germline V gene data show CDR1 as SGHRS and CDR2 as YFSETQ. The CDR3 totals 16 residues. V dropped 0 bases and J dropped 1 base, with 10 bases sitting between them. The CDR3 loop reads CASSLDSVGNTGELFF. The DNA of the CDR3 is TGCGCCAGCAGCTTGGATAGTGTGGGGAACACCGGGGAGCTGTTTTTT.

This clonotype appeared many times. The rearrangement joins TRBV12-3 or TRBV12-4 to TRBJ1-1; unclear D gene. The V gene lost 3 bases and the J gene lost 1 base, with 6 bases spanning the gap. The CDR3 contains 13 residues. CDR3 sequence (DNA): TGTGCCAGCAGTTTCACAGAGAACACTGAAGCTTTCTTT. Translation gives CASSFTENTEAFF.

V usage is TRBV9 and J usage is TRBJ2-7; a possible D gene is TRBD1 (7 bases). This CDR3 comprises 15 residues. CDR1 is SGDLS, CDR2 YYNGEE, per germline. Trimming stripped 3 bases from V and 3 bases from J, with 16 bases between. In DNA form, the CDR3 reads TGTGCCAGCAGCGAGGGGGGACAGACATACTACGAGCAGTACTTC. Its protein is CASSEGGQTYYEQYF.

The chain joins TRBV4-3 to TRBJ1-6; 7 bases are shared with TRBD1. Germline loops: CDR1 LGHNA, CDR2 YSLEER. The CDR3 totals 15 residues. V lost 3 bases and J lost 7; bases outside the gene matches: 6. CDR3 nucleotides: TGCGCCAGCAGCCAGACGACAGGGCGGAATTCACCCCTCCACTTT. Residues: CASSQTTGRNSPLHF.

At least ten counts were recorded for this clonotype. The chain joins TRBV7-2 to TRBJ2-2; TRBD2 might be the D (7 bases). The CDR3 covers 17 residues. Per the germline V gene, CDR1 is SGHTA and CDR2 is FQGNSA. Trimming pared 5 bases from V and 0 bases from J, leaving 16 bases between. CDR3 bases: TGTGCCAGCAGCCACGCTGGCGGGGGCGCGAACACCGGGGAGCTGTTTTTT. Its protein is CASSHAGGGANTGELFF.

This clonotype was found many times. The chain recombines TRBV20-1 with TRBJ2-7; perhaps TRBD2 as D (5 bases). The germline V gene has CDR1 DFQATT and CDR2 SNEGSKA (reference sequence). Trimming took 3 bases from V and 3 from J, leaving 15 bases between them. CDR3 size: 14 residues. The CDR3 sequence: CSARVNLGGYEQYF. For the CDR3, the DNA is TGCAGTGCTAGGGTTAACCTAGGAGGCTACGAGCAGTACTTC.

There are many counts of this clonotype. This chain links TRBV5-1 with TRBJ1-6; possible D gene TRBD1, 5 bases. Trimming pared 4 bases from V and 0 bases from J, leaving 17 bases between. Per the germline V gene, CDR1 is SGHRS and CDR2 is YFSETQ. CDR3 size: 18 residues. The CDR3, as DNA: TGCGCCAGCAGCCTATGGGTCTCAGGGAGCTCCTATAATTCACCCCTCCACTTT. This translates into CASSLWVSGSSYNSPLHF. The whole variable domain, filled in from reference TRBV5-1 and TRBJ1-6, reads KAGVTQTPRYLIKTRGQQVTLSCSPISGHRSVSWYQQTPGQGLQFLFEYFSETQRNKGNFPGRFSGRQFSNSRSEMNVSTLELGDSALYLCASSLWVSGSSYNSPLHFGNGTRLTVT.

This clonotype was counted many times. This rearrangement joins TRBV19 to TRBJ2-3; 9 nucleotides line up with TRBD1. This CDR3 contains 15 residues. CDR1 LNHDA and CDR2 SQIVND come from the germline V gene (reference sequence). V lost 7 bases, J lost 3 bases, and 8 bases stayed unmatched. The CDR3 DNA reads TGTGCCAGTAAGCGGACAGGGGTTTTAACAGATACGCAGTATTTT. It is translated as CASKRTGVLTDTQYF.

This clonotype was seen more than once but under ten times. The chain has TRBV6-5 and TRBJ2-2; 7 positions agree with TRBD1. This CDR3 is built from 15 residues. The germline CDR1 and CDR2 sequences are MNHEY and SVGAGI. V dropped 0 bases and J dropped 6; count of bases not matched to a gene: 4. The CDR3 region has the DNA TGTGCCAGCAGTTACTCAGACAGGGTCCCCGGGGAGCTGTTTTTT. Its translation is CASSYSDRVPGELFF.

In its sample, this clonotype was seen many times. The V and J genes are TRBV12-3 or TRBV12-4 and TRBJ2-1; 10 nucleotides line up with TRBD2. The V and J ends lost 6 bases and 9 bases, in that order; junction bases with no gene match: 11. The CDR3 has 15 amino acids. The chain's CDR3 is CASRSGGASGIEQFF. DNA for the CDR3: TGTGCCAGCAGAAGCGGGGGGGCCAGTGGTATTGAGCAGTTCTTC.

Turning to this clonotype: One end of the junction is discordant with germline, which a read error may explain. CDR3 amino acids: CASSFGTGDYYSPLHF. The CDR3 DNA sequence: TGTGCCAGCAGCTTCGGGACAGGGGACTATTATTCACCCCTCCACTTT. The chain links TRBV7-9 to TRBJ1-6; TRBD1 matches 10 bases. The CDR3 has 16 amino acids. CDR1 and CDR2 (germline): SEHNR, FQNEAQ (reference sequence).

The V gene is TRBV5-4, the J gene TRBJ2-2; 7 nucleotides match TRBD2. With 4 bases clipped from V and 2 bases from J, the junction kept 17 bases outside the gene matches. The CDR3 is 19 amino acids. Germline assignment: CDR1 SGHNT and CDR2 YYREEE (reference sequence). The CDR3 DNA is TGTGCCAGCAGCCCCCGAGGTAGCGGGCCCTCCTACAACACCGGGGAGCTGTTTTTT. Protein: CASSPRGSGPSYNTGELFF.

This chain joins TRBV5-6 and TRBJ2-2; TRBD2 matches 11 bases. V lost 4 bases to trimming and J lost 2 bases; unmatched junction nucleotides: 10. Germline V gene sequence: CDR1 SGHDT, CDR2 YYEEEE. The length of the CDR3 is 18 residues. The CDR3 nucleotides are TGTGCCAGCAGCGCACTGACTAGCGGGGTACGAAACACCGGGGAGCTGTTTTTT. Encoded protein: CASSALTSGVRNTGELFF.

This clonotype was seen ten or more times. In DNA form, the CDR3 reads TGTGCCAGCAGCCTGGGGCCGAATTATGAGCAGTTCTTC. Encoded protein: CASSLGPNYEQFF. The genes are TRBV7-6 and TRBJ2-1; maybe TRBD1 (5 bases). This CDR3 contains 13 residues. The germline gives CDR1 SGHVS, CDR2 FNYEAQ. The ends were cut back, 5 bases at V and 8 bases at J, with 13 bases in the middle. Full variable domain (missing parts from reference TRBV7-6 and TRBJ2-1): GAGVSQSPRYKVTKRGQDVALRCDPISGHVSLYWYRQALGQGPEFLTYFNYEAQQDKSGLPNDRFSAERPEGSISTLTIQRTEQRDSAMYRCASSLGPNYEQFFGPGTRLTVL.